Each of the 2 T cell receptor beta chains below was sequenced from the same sample in a study of OX40 agonist ivuxolimab in advanced cancers. Sequenced by immunoSEQ multiplex PCR; TCRdb stores in-frame clones only, minus some. The repertoire has around 50,000 clones, approximately 90% of them found once; the top ten carry 10% to 15%. The sample consisted of CD4+ or CD8+ T cells sorted from blood, taken in a trial of the OX40 agonist ivuxolimab. These receptors came from an adult with an advanced solid tumor such as melanoma, head and neck, liver or kidney cancer.

A note on this clone: The same CDR3 is also encoded by other DNA sequences in this sample. The CDR3 nucleotides are TGTGCCAGCAGCTTAGCGGGACAGGGCACCTACGAGCAGTACTTC. Encoded protein: CASSLAGQGTYEQYF. The chain links TRBV7-6 to TRBJ2-7; 9 bases are shared with TRBD1. J gave up 2 bases and V 0 bases, and 2 bases lay outside the gene matches. This CDR3 region has 15 residues. Per germline, CDR1 SGHVS and CDR2 FNYEAQ.

The V call is TRBV6-1, the J call TRBJ2-1, with a possible D match to TRBD2 (6 bases). V was pared by 4 bases and J by 1 base, with 14 bases between. The germline V gene encodes CDR1 MNHNS and CDR2 SASEGT. CDR3 size: 16 residues. The CDR3 region is CASSAEGRASYNEQFF. For the CDR3, the DNA is TGTGCCAGCAGTGCGGAGGGACGGGCTTCCTACAATGAGCAGTTCTTC.